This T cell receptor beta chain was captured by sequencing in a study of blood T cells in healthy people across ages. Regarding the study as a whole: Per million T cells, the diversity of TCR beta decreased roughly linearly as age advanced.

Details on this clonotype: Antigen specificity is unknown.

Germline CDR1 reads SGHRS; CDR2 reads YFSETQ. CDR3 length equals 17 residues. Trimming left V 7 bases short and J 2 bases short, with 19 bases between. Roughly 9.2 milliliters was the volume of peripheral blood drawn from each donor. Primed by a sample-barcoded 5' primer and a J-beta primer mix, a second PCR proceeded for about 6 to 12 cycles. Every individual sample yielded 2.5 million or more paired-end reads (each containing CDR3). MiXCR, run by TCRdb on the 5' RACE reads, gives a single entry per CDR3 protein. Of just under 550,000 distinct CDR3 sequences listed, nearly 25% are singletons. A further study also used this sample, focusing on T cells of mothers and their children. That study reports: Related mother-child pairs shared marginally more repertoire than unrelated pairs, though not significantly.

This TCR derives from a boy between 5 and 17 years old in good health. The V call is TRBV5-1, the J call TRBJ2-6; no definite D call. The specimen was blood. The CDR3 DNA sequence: TGCGCCAGCTCACTGACGGTGGGCAGTCCTGGGGCCAACGTCCTGACTTTC. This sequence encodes CASSLTVGSPGANVLTF.